The subject of this entry is one TCR beta chain. The antigen is undetermined. Germline CDR1 is MNHEY and CDR2 is SMNVEV (reference sequence). The V and J ends lost 6 bases and 2 bases, in that order; junction bases with no gene match: 3. The CDR3 spans 13 residues. The sample originates from a study of early T cells in non-severe SARS-CoV-2 infection. As for the study in general: The study sequenced bulk RNA from unsorted whole blood, with chains unpaired.

Individually, cDNA molecules had unique molecular identifiers attached to them. MiXCR was run by TCRdb on the 5' RACE reads, yielding one entry per CDR3 protein. The data show over 75,000 distinct CDR3 sequences, more than 12% seen once. Overall study results and limits: Using VDJdb, the matching emphasized anti-spike CD8 responses while missing private and CD4 specificities.

The chain employs TRBV27 and TRBJ1-1; 7 bases match TRBD1. The clonotype was recovered from an adult who was a healthcare worker with PCR-confirmed SARS-CoV-2 infection or an uninfected control (not recorded which). The sample consisted of whole blood. The CDR3 sequence is CASSDRVNTEAFF. The CDR3 region has the DNA TGTGCCAGCAGCGACAGGGTTAACACTGAAGCTTTCTTT.